Below, 21 T cell receptor beta chains from the same sample are listed, as sequenced in a study of human T cells and chemical hapten exposure. The sample's time point: patch test 1, 2 weeks after DPC sensitization. Treatment given: therapeutic diphenylcyclopropenone sensitization with weekly scalp DPC. TCRdb passed the RACE reads through MiXCR, listing each CDR3 protein once. The data show 380,000 or so distinct CDR3 sequences, with approximately 5% seen just once and about 2.2% held by the top ten. The starting material was whole blood, obtained in connection with sensitization to the hapten diphenylcyclopropenone (DPC). The receptors derive from a woman between 45 and 60 years old with alopecia areata. Some clones in this sample may be carry-over from other donors' samples.

This clonotype was seen more than once but under ten times. The CDR3 DNA reads as TGTGCCAGCAGTTTCATGTTGCCTGGACAGGGCAACACTGAAGCTTTCTTT. This codes for CASSFMLPGQGNTEAFF. The chain couples TRBV6-2 or TRBV6-3 to TRBJ1-1; 8 bases match TRBD1. Germline loops: CDR1 MNHEY, CDR2 SVGEGT. The V segment lost 4 bases and the J segment 2 bases; nucleotides outside the gene matches: 12. The length of the CDR3 is 17 residues.

This clonotype was counted ten times or more. The chain couples TRBV2 to TRBJ2-5, with D perhaps TRBD2 (6 bases). CDR1 SNHLY and CDR2 FYNNEI come from the germline V gene. Trimming removed 3 bases from V and 3 bases from J, with 23 bases in between. The CDR3 extends over 18 amino acids. CDR3 nucleotides: TGTGCCAGCAGTGACGAGGGGAGGTCAACTAGCTACGAAGAGACCCAGTACTTC. This translates into CASSDEGRSTSYEETQYF.

This clonotype was counted at least ten times. The genes are TRBV12-3 or TRBV12-4 and TRBJ1-5; no clear D gene. This CDR3 has 14 residues. The V end lost 2 bases, the J end lost 0 bases, and 5 bases lay between the germline ends. The CDR3 region has the DNA TGTGCCAGCAGTTTATCCTATAGCAATCAGCCCCAGCATTTT. Protein sequence: CASSLSYSNQPQHF.

Ten or more counts support this clonotype. The chain has TRBV6-2 or TRBV6-3 and TRBJ1-1; D gene unclear. CDR3 length: 13 residues. The germline V gene has CDR1 MNHEY and CDR2 SVGEGT. The V end lost 0 bases, the J end lost 0 bases, and 2 bases lay between the germline ends. The chain's CDR3 is CASSYSLNTEAFF. Written as DNA, the CDR3 is TGTGCCAGCAGTTACTCACTGAACACTGAAGCTTTCTTT.

At least ten counts were recorded for this clonotype. V and J are TRBV30 and TRBJ2-1; a possible D gene is TRBD1 (7 bases). V was shortened by 3 bases and J by 5 bases, with 11 bases between the two germline ends. The CDR3 sequence is 13 residues long. Germline V lookup: CDR1 GTSNPN, CDR2 SVGIG (reference sequence). This CDR3 reads CAWSDREDNEQFF. CDR3 sequence (DNA): TGTGCCTGGAGCGACAGGGAGGACAATGAGCAGTTCTTC.

This clonotype occurred many times. The chain combines TRBV30 with TRBJ1-1; 8 bases line up with TRBD1. Germline CDR1 GTSNPN, CDR2 SVGIG (reference sequence). Losses at the gene ends were 4 bases for V and 6 bases for J; bases not matched to a gene: 7. This CDR3 contains 13 residues. Here the CDR3 DNA reads TGTGCCTGGATTAAAGCAGGGGGCTCTGAAGCTTTCTTT. Protein product: CAWIKAGGSEAFF.

This clonotype was counted many times. The chain employs TRBV9 and TRBJ2-1, with D tentatively TRBD1 (5 bases). There are 14 residues in the CDR3. Per germline, CDR1 SGDLS and CDR2 YYNGEE. The ends were cut back, 2 bases at V and 6 bases at J, with 12 bases in the middle. The CDR3 DNA is TGTGCCAGCAGCGTCGACAGTGGGGCCAATGAGCAGTTCTTC. Protein sequence: CASSVDSGANEQFF.

Many counts were recorded for this clonotype. This chain connects TRBV7-2 to TRBJ1-5, with unresolved D. Germline V CDR1 and CDR2: SGHTA, FQGNSA. Trimming shortened V by 5 bases and J by 6 bases, and 14 bases separated the two germline ends. CDR3 length: 14 residues. The CDR3 here is CASSIHTTGQPQHF. The CDR3, as DNA: TGTGCCAGCAGCATCCACACGACTGGTCAGCCCCAGCATTTT.

Only a few counts were recorded for this clonotype. V usage is TRBV20-1 and J usage is TRBJ1-1; 8 bases are shared with TRBD1. Germline trimming cut 3 bases from V and 0 bases from J; bases unmatched to any gene: 3. The CDR3 extends over 14 amino acids. Germline CDR1 reads DFQATT; CDR2 reads SNEGSKA (reference sequence). The CDR3: CSARRTGMNTEAFF. CDR3 DNA: TGCAGTGCTAGGAGGACAGGGATGAACACTGAAGCTTTCTTT.

This clonotype was counted ten times or more. The chain employs TRBV2 and TRBJ1-1, with unresolved D. Germline V gene lookup returns CDR1 SNHLY and CDR2 FYNNEI. V dropped 6 bases and J dropped 5 bases, with 13 bases sitting between them. The CDR3 covers 13 residues. CDR3: CASRMDLGTEAFF. The CDR3 nucleotides read TGTGCCAGCAGGATGGATTTGGGGACTGAAGCTTTCTTT. Together with reference TRBV2 and TRBJ1-1, the CDR3 gives the full variable domain: EPEVTQTPSHQVTQMGQEVILRCVPISNHLYFYWYRQILGQKVEFLVSFYNNEISEKSEIFDDQFSVERPDGSNFTLKIRSTKLEDSAMYFCASRMDLGTEAFFGQGTRLTVV.

In its sample, this clonotype was seen many times. The rearrangement uses TRBV7-2 and TRBJ1-1, with TRBD1 matching over 7 bases. The CDR3 spans 15 residues. Germline V gene data show CDR1 as SGHTA and CDR2 as FQGNSA. V was clipped by 2 bases and J by 5 bases; unmatched bases: 8. The CDR3 nucleotides are TGTGCCAGCAGCTTAAGGGACAGTTGGTGGACTGAAGCTTTCTTT. Residues: CASSLRDSWWTEAFF.

This clonotype has a count of ten or more. This sequence joins TRBV25-1 and TRBJ2-7, with D perhaps matching TRBD1 (5 bases). With 4 bases removed from V and 3 bases from J, the gap between germline ends came to 10 bases. Germline V gene data show CDR1 as MGHDK and CDR2 as SYGVNS. The CDR3 totals 13 residues. The CDR3 coding sequence is TGTGCCAGCAGTGGCCCGACAGTCTACGAGCAGTACTTC. Its protein is CASSGPTVYEQYF.

This clonotype turned up a few times. The chain employs TRBV24-1 and TRBJ2-2, with 8 bases aligning to TRBD1. Looked up from germline, CDR1 is KGHDR and CDR2 is SFDVKD. V lost 4 bases, J lost 1 base, and 4 bases stayed unmatched. CDR3 size: 16 residues. CDR3 nucleotides: TGTGCCACCAGTGAGGGGACAGGCAGGAACACCGGGGAGCTGTTTTTT. Translated: CATSEGTGRNTGELFF.

The chain has TRBV6-5 and TRBJ2-1; D is perhaps TRBD1 or TRBD2 (5 bases each). The CDR3 extends over 14 amino acids. From germline, CDR1 is MNHEY and CDR2 SVGAGI. V lost 4 bases to trimming and J lost 4 bases, with 11 bases between them. CDR3 sequence reads: CASSSPGPYNEQFF. The CDR3 bases are TGTGCCAGCAGTTCGCCGGGACCATACAATGAGCAGTTCTTC.

The chain combines TRBV6-6 with TRBJ2-2; no definite D call. The CDR3 has 13 amino acids. Trimming took 3 bases from V and 6 from J, leaving 8 bases between them. From germline, CDR1 is MNHNY and CDR2 SVGAGI (reference sequence). The CDR3 is CASSYGMPGELFF. CDR3 DNA: TGTGCCAGCAGTTATGGGATGCCCGGGGAGCTGTTTTTT.

This clonotype showed up many times. The V call is TRBV18, the J call TRBJ2-7; D remains unclear. The CDR3 runs to 13 residues. The V end was cut by 8 bases, the J end by 1 base, with 12 bases between. Germline V gives CDR1 KGHSH, CDR2 LQKENI. The CDR3: CASSPDLSYEQYF. CDR3 DNA sequence: TGTGCCAGCAGCCCGGACCTGTCCTACGAGCAGTACTTC. Full variable domain (missing parts from reference TRBV18 and TRBJ2-7): NAGVMQNPRHLVRRRGQEARLRCSPMKGHSHVYWYRQLPEEGLKFMVYLQKENIIDESGMPKERFSAEFPKEGPSILRIQQVVRGDSAAYFCASSPDLSYEQYFGPGTRLTVT.

This clonotype was observed at least ten times. The chain is built from TRBV2 and TRBJ2-5; D gene ambiguous. CDR1 is SNHLY, CDR2 FYNNEI, per germline. CDR3 length: 15 residues. Trimming removed 7 bases from V and 1 base from J, with 16 bases in between. The CDR3 DNA reads TGTGCCAGCACCCCTAGGAGCAACCTCCAAGAGACCCAGTACTTC. The encoded protein is CASTPRSNLQETQYF.

This clonotype has at least ten counts. V gene TRBV13 combines with J gene TRBJ1-6; D unclear. V was pared by 2 bases and J by 9 bases, with 11 bases between. CDR1 is PRHDT, CDR2 FYEKMQ, per germline (reference sequence). The CDR3 contains 14 residues. CDR3 loop: CASSLSRIGSPLHF. Here the CDR3 DNA reads TGTGCCAGCAGCTTAAGCAGAATTGGTTCACCCCTCCACTTT. Full variable domain (remainder filled in from reference TRBV13 and TRBJ1-6): AAGVIQSPRHLIKEKRETATLKCYPIPRHDTVYWYQQGPGQDPQFLISFYEKMQSDKGSIPDRFSAQQFSDYHSELNMSSLELGDSALYFCASSLSRIGSPLHFGNGTRLTVT.

This clonotype occurred many times. The V gene is TRBV23-1, the J gene TRBJ1-1, with D unclear. TRBV23-1 is filed as an ORF, its function uncertain. The V gene lost 10 bases and the J gene lost 5 bases, with 26 bases spanning the gap. This CDR3 spans 16 amino acids. In nucleotides, the CDR3 is TGCGCCACAAAGAGGGCAAGGGATTGGTCGAGGACTGAAGCTTTCTTT. Translated, it gives CATKRARDWSRTEAFF.

This clonotype showed up just a few times. This chain links TRBV10-3 with TRBJ1-1, with a weak D call TRBD1 (6 bases). The CDR3 has 13 amino acids. The germline gives CDR1 ENHRY, CDR2 SYGVKD. V gave up 6 bases and J gave up 5 bases, with 13 bases separating them. CDR3 sequence reads: CAISLRTETEAFF. The CDR3 region has the DNA TGTGCCATCAGCCTCCGGACAGAGACTGAAGCTTTCTTT.

This clonotype was observed at least ten times. This rearrangement joins TRBV29-1 to TRBJ2-5; D is unresolved. The CDR3 is made up of 14 amino acids. Germline V lookup: CDR1 SQVTM, CDR2 ANQGSEA. The germline V and J ends were trimmed by 7 bases and 5 bases, with 20 bases remaining between them. The chain's CDR3 is CSGRAGPQTETQYF. The DNA of the CDR3 is TGCAGCGGACGAGCCGGGCCGCAAACCGAGACCCAGTACTTC.